A single TCR beta chain is shown here with its context. Its antigen is unknown. The PCR was carried out with 60 Vbeta primers and 13 Jbeta primers. The data were produced by immunoSEQ multiplex PCR, yet TCRdb's version contains in-frame clones alone and is incomplete. The sample has over 85,000 clones, 60% to 80% seen once; the top ten hold approximately 3.6%. The length of the CDR3 is 13 residues. V was pared by 7 bases and J by 2 bases, with 12 bases between. Germline CDR1 and CDR2: ENHRY and SYGVKD. These data are taken from a study of cytomegalovirus exposure and HLA in healthy donors. Findings and limits, study-wide: A missense variant in DCLRE1C was later tied to TCR beta V- and J-gene trimming.

Sequencing was performed on PBMCs. The V call is TRBV10-3, the J call TRBJ2-7; the D gene is possibly TRBD1 (8 bases). This clonotype was sampled from a woman in her forties in good health and CMV-seronegative. For the CDR3, the DNA is TGTGCCATCAACACAGGGGGGGCCTACGAGCAGTACTTC. Translating it yields CAINTGGAYEQYF.